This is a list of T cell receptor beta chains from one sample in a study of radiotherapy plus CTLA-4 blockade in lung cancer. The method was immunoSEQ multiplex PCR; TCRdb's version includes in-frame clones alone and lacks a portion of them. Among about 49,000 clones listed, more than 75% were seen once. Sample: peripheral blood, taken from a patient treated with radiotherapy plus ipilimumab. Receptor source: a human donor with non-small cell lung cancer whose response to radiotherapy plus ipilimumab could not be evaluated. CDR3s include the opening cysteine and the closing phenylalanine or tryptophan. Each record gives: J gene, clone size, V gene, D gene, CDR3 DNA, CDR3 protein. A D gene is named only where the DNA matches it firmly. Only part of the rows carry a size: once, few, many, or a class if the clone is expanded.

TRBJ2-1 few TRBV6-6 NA TGTGCCAGCAGTTCCAGGGACAACAAAAACCCTAGTGAGCAGTTCTTC CASSSRDNKNPSEQFF
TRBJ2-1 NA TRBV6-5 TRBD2 TGTGCCAGCAGCCCGACTAGCGGGCACAATGAGCAGTTCTTC CASSPTSGHNEQFF
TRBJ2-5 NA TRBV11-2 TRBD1 TGTGCCAGCAGTGGGAGACAGGGGGCGCGGGGTCAAGAGACCCAGTACTTC CASSGRQGARGQETQYF
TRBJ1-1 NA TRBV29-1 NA TGCAGCGCCCGTGGGACACACGGTGGGGACACTGAAGCTTTCTTT CSARGTHGGDTEAFF
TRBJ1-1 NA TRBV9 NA TGTGCCAGCAGCCGAGGGAACACTGAAGCTTTCTTT CASSRGNTEAFF
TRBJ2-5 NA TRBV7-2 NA TGTGCCAGCAGCTTTAGTCTTCAACCGAAAGAGACCCAGTACTTC CASSFSLQPKETQYF
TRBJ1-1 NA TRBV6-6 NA TGTGCCAGCACGCTCGCCCCAGGGACTGAAGCTTTCTTT CASTLAPGTEAFF
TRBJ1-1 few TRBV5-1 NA TGCGCCAGCAGCTTGACCACAACAGAAGCTTTCTTT CASSLTTTEAFF
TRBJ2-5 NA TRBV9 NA TGTGCCAGCAGCGATACACAGGGAACATCGGAGACCCAGTACTTC CASSDTQGTSETQYF
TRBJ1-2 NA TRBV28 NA TGTGCCAGCAGTTTCTACAGTCTGACAGAGAACTATGGCTACACCTTC CASSFYSLTENYGYTF
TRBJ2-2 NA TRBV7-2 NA TGTGCCACGCGCGGCAGCCCAACCGGGGAGCTGTTTTTT CATRGSPTGELFF
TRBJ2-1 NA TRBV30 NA TGTGCCTGGGGGGCTGCGACCTCTTACAATGAGCAGTTCTTC CAWGAATSYNEQFF
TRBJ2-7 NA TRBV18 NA TGTGCCAGCTCACTCGGAGGGACGGAGAAAGGCTACGAGCAGTACTTC CASSLGGTEKGYEQYF
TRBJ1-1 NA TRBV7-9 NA TGTGCCAGCAGCCAGGGTCAGGGATTGTTCACTGAAGCTTTCTTT CASSQGQGLFTEAFF
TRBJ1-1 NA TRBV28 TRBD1 TGTGCCAGCAGCGAGACAGGGCTTGGCACTGAAGCTTTCTTT CASSETGLGTEAFF
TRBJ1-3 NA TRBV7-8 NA TGTGCCAGCAGCTTGAAGGACAGTTTAATGGGAAACACCATATATTTT CASSLKDSLMGNTIYF
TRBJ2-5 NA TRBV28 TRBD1 TGTGCCAGCAGTTTCCTCGGGACAGAAGAAGAGACCCAGTACTTC CASSFLGTEEETQYF
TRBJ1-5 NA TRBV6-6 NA TGTGCCAGCAGTTTCGGCAGGGCTAGCAATCAGCCCCAGCATTTT CASSFGRASNQPQHF
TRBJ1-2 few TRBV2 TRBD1 TGTGCCAGCAGGGACAGGGGATTGGGCGGCTACACCTTC CASRDRGLGGYTF
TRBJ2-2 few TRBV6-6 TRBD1 TGTGCCAGCAGAACCGGGACAGCGAACACCGGGGAGCTGTTTTTT CASRTGTANTGELFF
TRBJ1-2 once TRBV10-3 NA TGTGCCATCAGTGAGTCGCTAGGGGCGATCTATGGCTACACCTTC CAISESLGAIYGYTF
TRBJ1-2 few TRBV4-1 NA TGCGCCAGCAGCCAGGGGGGAGGGTATGGCTACACCTTC CASSQGGGYGYTF